Shown below are 14 T cell receptor beta chains from a single sample sequenced in a study of cytomegalovirus exposure and HLA in healthy donors. PCR employed 60 Vbeta and 13 Jbeta primers. The data were produced by immunoSEQ multiplex PCR, yet TCRdb's version contains in-frame clones alone and is incomplete. In the table there are about 91,000 clones, approximately 90% of which are singletons. Specimen: PBMCs. Receptors were obtained from a man aged 18 to 35 in good health and CMV-seronegative.

This clone was observed a few times. The chain combines TRBV28 with TRBJ1-2; TRBD1 might be the D (6 bases). Germline CDR1 and CDR2: MDHEN and SYDVKM. Trimming cost V 0 bases and J 8 bases, with 13 bases left between them. This CDR3 contains 14 residues. The CDR3 coding sequence is TGTGCCAGCAGTTTATGGGACAGAACTTACGGCTACACCTTC. Its translation is CASSLWDRTYGYTF.

The chain joins TRBV7-2 to TRBJ2-1; D perhaps matches TRBD2 (7 bases). V lost 10 bases and J lost 7, with 23 bases in between. Looked up from germline, CDR1 is SGHTA and CDR2 is FQGNSA. The CDR3 contains 15 residues. In nucleotides, the CDR3 is TGTGCCACCCGACATAAGGGGGAGGGCTGGAATGAGCAGTTCTTC. It specifies CATRHKGEGWNEQFF.

This rearrangement joins TRBV29-1 to TRBJ2-3, with D maybe TRBD2 (6 bases). CDR1 is SQVTM and CDR2 is ANQGSEA in the germline V gene. The CDR3 contains 14 residues. Trimming shortened V by 5 bases and J by 6 bases, and 18 bases separated the two germline ends. The DNA for the CDR3 is TGCAGCGTTTCTCCGGGACTTGGGTGGGATACGCAGTATTTT. Translation: CSVSPGLGWDTQYF.

The DNA for the CDR3 is TGTGCCAGCAGTTTGCCTGGGCTAGCGGGAGCCTACGAGCAGTACTTC. Its protein is CASSLPGLAGAYEQYF. The gene calls are TRBV28 and TRBJ2-7; 10 bases fit TRBD2. The CDR3 is 16 amino acids. The V gene's germline CDR1 is MDHEN and CDR2 SYDVKM. With 3 bases clipped from V and 2 bases from J, the junction kept 7 bases outside the gene matches.

V is TRBV28 and J is TRBJ2-3; tentative D call: TRBD2 (5 bases). The germline V gene encodes CDR1 MDHEN and CDR2 SYDVKM. V lost 9 bases and J 2 bases, leaving 12 bases between the germline ends. CDR3 length: 13 amino acids. This chain's CDR3 is CASGSADTDTQYF. The CDR3 DNA sequence: TGTGCCAGTGGGTCAGCGGACACAGATACGCAGTATTTT.

This chain links TRBV2 with TRBJ2-5, with 13 bases fitting TRBD2. The DNA end favors TRBJ2-7, so the J call may be wrong. CDR3 length equals 18 residues. Germline V gene data show CDR1 as SNHLY and CDR2 as FYNNEI. This CDR3 reads CASRGVGPLAGGSYEQYF. CDR3 DNA sequence: TGTGCCAGCAGGGGAGTGGGTCCACTAGCGGGAGGGTCCTACGAGCAGTACTTC.

The J gene is TRBJ1-1, the V gene TRBV5-4; TRBD1 agrees at 7 bases. CDR3 size: 15 residues. Germline V lookup: CDR1 SGHNT, CDR2 YYREEE (reference sequence). V gave up 3 bases and J gave up 0 bases; unmatched junction bases: 5. CDR3 sequence (DNA): TGTGCCAGCAGCTCGGGACAGCCCATGAACACTGAAGCTTTCTTT. It is translated as CASSSGQPMNTEAFF.

The rearrangement links TRBV4-3 to TRBJ2-2; the match to TRBD2 covers 11 bases. Losses at the gene ends were 1 base for V and 3 bases for J; bases not matched to a gene: 10. CDR3 length equals 19 residues. Germline lookup yields CDR1 LGHNA and CDR2 YSLEER. The CDR3 loop reads CASSQGHSGLAAYTGELFF. CDR3 in DNA: TGCGCCAGCAGCCAAGGACACTCGGGACTAGCGGCCTACACCGGGGAGCTGTTTTTT.

CDR3: CASSLQGADGYTF. Here the CDR3 DNA reads TGTGCCAGCAGCTTACAGGGGGCCGATGGCTACACCTTC. V and J are TRBV7-9 and TRBJ1-2; 8 nucleotides match TRBD1. Germline-derived CDR1 and CDR2 are SEHNR and FQNEAQ (reference sequence). V was clipped by 2 bases and J by 6 bases; unmatched bases: 2. This CDR3 contains 13 residues. The full variable domain, completed using reference TRBV7-9 and TRBJ1-2, is DTGVSQNPRHKITKRGQNVTFRCDPISEHNRLYWYRQTLGQGPEFLTYFQNEAQLEKSRLLSDRFSAERPKGSFSTLEIQRTEQGDSAMYLCASSLQGADGYTFGSGTRLTVV.

The chain combines TRBV5-1 with TRBJ2-2; D may be TRBD1 (5 bases). The V end lost 3 bases, the J end lost 2 bases, and 11 bases lay between the germline ends. The CDR3 is made up of 15 amino acids. Germline CDR1 reads SGHRS; CDR2 reads YFSETQ. CDR3 in amino acids: CASSSTGSNTGELFF. CDR3 coding DNA: TGCGCCAGCAGCTCCACAGGATCCAACACCGGGGAGCTGTTTTTT.

The CDR3 here is CASRRTGKVEQFF. In DNA, the CDR3 is TGTGCCAGCAGGAGGACAGGGAAAGTTGAGCAGTTCTTC. The chain links TRBV27 to TRBJ2-1, with 8 bases aligning to TRBD1. With V trimmed by 6 bases and J by 9 bases, 7 bases remained unmatched. The germline V gene encodes CDR1 MNHEY and CDR2 SMNVEV (reference sequence). The CDR3 sequence is 13 residues long.

J is TRBJ1-1 and V is TRBV28; D may be TRBD1 (6 bases). The CDR3 consists of 13 residues. Germline-derived CDR1 and CDR2 are MDHEN and SYDVKM. Between the trimmed V and J ends, which lost 11 bases and 7 bases, there was a span of 20 bases. CDR3 amino acids: CAVAGQYIIEAFF. The CDR3 DNA sequence: TGTGCCGTGGCCGGACAGTACATAATTGAAGCTTTCTTT.

The gene calls are TRBV7-9 and TRBJ2-3; TRBD2 matches 11 bases. J gave up 1 base and V 1 base, and 7 bases lay outside the gene matches. In germline, CDR1 is SEHNR, CDR2 FQNEAQ (reference sequence). This CDR3 comprises 18 residues. The CDR3 bases are TGTGCCAGCAGCTTAGGACTAGCGGGACGGTTGGGCACAGATACGCAGTATTTT. Translation: CASSLGLAGRLGTDTQYF.

The chain carries TRBV4-2 and TRBJ1-6; 7 positions agree with TRBD1. The CDR3 spans 19 residues. V gave up 0 bases and J gave up 13 bases; unmatched junction bases: 21. CDR1 is LGHNA, CDR2 YNFKEQ, per germline. CDR3 nucleotides: TGTGCCAGCAGCCAAGACGCCCTATCGGTAGGGTCGACAGGGAAGCCCCTCCACTTT. Protein product: CASSQDALSVGSTGKPLHF.